The present entry profiles one T cell receptor (beta chain) with its context. Its specificity is unknown. The template for TCR beta VDJ and CDR3 sequence profiling was genomic DNA. TCRdb re-derived calls from the reads in MiXCR, one entry per CDR3 protein. This table has some 200,000 distinct CDR3 sequences, over 40% appearing once. V was cut by 6 bases and J by 3 bases, with 11 bases left in between. The germline V gene has CDR1 ENHRY and CDR2 SYGVKD. The CDR3 loop spans 13 amino acids. This sample was taken from a study of CD8+CD57+ T cells in acquired aplastic anemia. On the study more broadly: Sorted CD4+ and CD8+ cells gave a mean 3.2 ug DNA, range roughly 0.18 to 27.4 ug. The study's findings and limits: The same twenty-nine CD8+ CDR3 sequences occurred in patients and in controls.

It was patients with CD8+CD57+ cell expansion by flow cytometry who were chosen for sequencing. The gene calls are TRBV10-3 and TRBJ1-1, with D maybe TRBD1 (5 bases). The sample consisted of sorted CD4+, CD8+, or CD8+CD57+ T cells (not recorded which) from PBMCs. This TCR was sampled from a human donor with aplastic anemia. The CDR3 sequence: CAIRQGADTEAFF. As DNA, the CDR3 is TGTGCCATCAGGCAGGGCGCGGACACTGAAGCTTTCTTT.